The 30 T cell receptor beta chains reported below all come from one sample, sequenced in a study of CD8 T cells in Susac syndrome. Reverse transcription of roughly 0.45 to 1 ug RNA used random hexamers. TCRdb ran MiXCR on the immunoSEQ multiplex PCR reads and lists one entry per CDR3 protein. Here the sample spans approximately 150,000 distinct CDR3 sequences, less than 95% being singletons. Material: CD4+ T cells from PBMCs. The receptors were gathered from a human donor in good health.

CDR3 loop: CSVGPGELTEAFF. CDR3 coding DNA: TGCAGCGTTGGCCCGGGGGAGCTCACTGAAGCTTTCTTT. The genes are TRBV29-1 and TRBJ1-1; D is possibly TRBD1 (5 bases). The CDR3 runs 13 residues. Germline V gene lookup returns CDR1 SQVTM and CDR2 ANQGSEA. The V gene lost 4 bases and the J gene lost 4 bases, with 13 bases spanning the gap.

This chain joins TRBV6-5 and TRBJ2-4; 11 nucleotides align to TRBD2. With V trimmed by 0 bases and J by 0 bases, 1 base remained unmatched. This CDR3 region has 17 residues. CDR1 MNHEY and CDR2 SVGAGI come from the germline V gene. CDR3 coding DNA: TGTGCCAGCAGTTACTCTAGCGGGAGGGGAGCCAAAAACATTCAGTACTTC. Translated, it gives CASSYSSGRGAKNIQYF.

The gene calls are TRBV15 and TRBJ1-1, with D maybe TRBD1 (5 bases). Germline assignment: CDR1 LNHNV and CDR2 YYDKDF (reference sequence). The CDR3 totals 16 residues. V dropped 2 bases and J dropped 1 base, with 14 bases sitting between them. CDR3 sequence reads: CATSRPGNSPNTEAFF. The CDR3 coding sequence is TGTGCCACCAGCAGACCAGGGAACTCCCCGAACACTGAAGCTTTCTTT.

The chain joins TRBV25-1 to TRBJ2-1, with 8 bases identical to TRBD2. This CDR3 is built from 13 residues. The V gene's germline CDR1 is MGHDK and CDR2 SYGVNS. The V gene end was trimmed by 7 bases and the J gene end by 6 bases; junction bases not matched to a gene: 5. The CDR3 bases are TGTGCCAGCACTCCCACTAGCGGCAATGAGCAGTTCTTC. Its translation is CASTPTSGNEQFF.

This clonotype was detected once. The rearrangement joins TRBV20-1 to TRBJ2-2, with a tentative D call TRBD2 (7 bases). CDR3 length: 14 amino acids. Trimming shortened V by 6 bases and J by 5 bases, and 16 bases separated the two germline ends. Germline V lookup: CDR1 DFQATT, CDR2 SNEGSKA (reference sequence). This CDR3 is CSAKSQGGTGELFF. The CDR3 DNA follows: TGCAGTGCGAAGTCACAGGGAGGGACCGGGGAGCTGTTTTTT.

In nucleotides, the CDR3 is TGTGCCAGCAGCTTACGGGCCACAGATACGCAGTATTTT. Translating it yields CASSLRATDTQYF. This chain joins TRBV11-2 and TRBJ2-3; the D is unclear. CDR3 length: 13 residues. Per germline, CDR1 SGHAT and CDR2 FQNNGV. V was cut by 2 bases and J by 2 bases, with 5 bases left in between.

For this clonotype: Germline and junction disagree at one end, which may indicate a read error. The chain couples TRBV7-7 to TRBJ2-5; TRBD2 agrees at 7 bases. Germline lookup yields CDR1 SSHAT and CDR2 FNYEAQ (reference sequence). This CDR3 contains 13 residues. The DNA of the CDR3 is TGTGCTAGCAGCTTCGCTAGCGGCGAGACCCAGTACTTC. It specifies CASSFASGETQYF.

V is TRBV29-1 and J is TRBJ2-1; the D gene could be TRBD1 or TRBD2 (5 bases each). Trimming took off 8 bases at V and 12 bases at J, with 26 bases between the two ends. Germline CDR1 is SQVTM and CDR2 is ANQGSEA. The length of the CDR3 is 14 residues. The CDR3 DNA follows: TGCAGCACAACTGGGGCTACCCTGGGTGCGGGGCAGTTCTTC. Amino acids: CSTTGATLGAGQFF.

This rearrangement joins TRBV27 to TRBJ1-1; D uncertain. The CDR3 has 15 residues. Looked up from germline, CDR1 is MNHEY and CDR2 is SMNVEV (reference sequence). Trimming removed 4 bases from V and 1 base from J, with 13 bases in between. The CDR3 region has the DNA TGTGCCAGCAGTTCGGTCCAGACCCCGAACACTGAAGCTTTCTTT. This codes for CASSSVQTPNTEAFF.

The J gene is TRBJ2-5, the V gene TRBV5-1; D possibly corresponds to TRBD2 (5 bases). The V and J ends lost 2 bases and 4 bases respectively, with 12 bases between them. This CDR3 contains 14 residues. The germline V gene has CDR1 SGHRS and CDR2 YFSETQ. In DNA, the CDR3 is TGCGCCAGCAGCTTCCGAGGGAATTTAGAGACCCAGTACTTC. This sequence encodes CASSFRGNLETQYF.

This clonotype was seen a single time. The chain employs TRBV10-3 and TRBJ2-1; D possibly corresponds to TRBD2 (6 bases). Germline CDR1 reads ENHRY; CDR2 reads SYGVKD. The CDR3 has 13 residues. Trimming stripped 8 bases from V and 5 bases from J, with 13 bases between. The chain's CDR3 is CAIGERVDNEQFF. DNA of the CDR3: TGTGCCATCGGGGAGCGGGTGGACAATGAGCAGTTCTTC.

This chain joins TRBV18 and TRBJ2-3; D uncertain. Germline V gives CDR1 KGHSH, CDR2 LQKENI. V dropped 1 base and J dropped 4 bases, with 12 bases sitting between them. This CDR3 has 15 amino acids. The CDR3 DNA follows: TGTGCCAGCTCACCACGTCTAGAAATCCCAGATACGCAGTATTTT. This codes for CASSPRLEIPDTQYF. The whole variable domain, remainder taken from reference TRBV18 and TRBJ2-3, is NAGVMQNPRHLVRRRGQEARLRCSPMKGHSHVYWYRQLPEEGLKFMVYLQKENIIDESGMPKERFSAEFPKEGPSILRIQQVVRGDSAAYFCASSPRLEIPDTQYFGPGTRLTVL.

V and J are TRBV29-1 and TRBJ1-1; TRBD1 is a possible D gene (6 bases). There are 13 residues in the CDR3. The V end was cut by 3 bases, the J end by 4 bases, with 12 bases between. Germline loops: CDR1 SQVTM, CDR2 ANQGSEA. CDR3 coding DNA: TGCAGCGTTGACAGGGGAAGCGGCACTGAAGCTTTCTTT. Its protein product is CSVDRGSGTEAFF.

The V gene is TRBV20-1, the J gene TRBJ2-7, with 8 bases identical to TRBD2. The CDR3 contains 14 residues. With V trimmed by 5 bases and J by 4 bases, 10 bases remained unmatched. Germline V gene sequence: CDR1 DFQATT, CDR2 SNEGSKA (reference sequence). The CDR3 reads CSARSGGRTYEQYF. CDR3 sequence (DNA): TGCAGTGCTCGCTCTGGCGGGAGGACGTACGAGCAGTACTTC.

This sequence joins TRBV5-1 and TRBJ2-5; 7 nucleotides agree with TRBD1. J was trimmed by 9 bases and V by 0 bases; bases with no gene match: 14. There are 16 residues in the CDR3. Germline V gene lookup returns CDR1 SGHRS and CDR2 YFSETQ. The CDR3 protein is CASSLEFGDRRKPQYF. As DNA, the CDR3 is TGCGCCAGCAGCTTGGAATTCGGGGACAGAAGAAAGCCCCAGTACTTC.

The chain uses TRBV4-1 and TRBJ1-1; D perhaps matches TRBD1 (5 bases). The CDR3 totals 14 residues. V lost 0 bases to trimming and J lost 4 bases, with 9 bases between them. The germline V gene has CDR1 MGHRA and CDR2 YSYEKL. The DNA for the CDR3 is TGCGCCAGCAGCCAAGAGATCGGGGCCACTGAAGCTTTCTTT. Its translation is CASSQEIGATEAFF.

V usage is TRBV12-3 or TRBV12-4 and J usage is TRBJ2-3; 8 positions match TRBD2. The CDR3 length is 14 residues. With 6 bases clipped from V and 1 base from J, the junction kept 3 bases outside the gene matches. CDR3 amino acids: CASRTGGGTDTQYF. DNA for the CDR3: TGTGCCAGCAGGACGGGAGGGGGCACAGATACGCAGTATTTT.

The genes are TRBV20-1 and TRBJ2-5; D remains unclear. CDR3 length equals 11 residues. Trimming left V 2 bases short and J 4 bases short, with 5 bases between. Germline V gene lookup returns CDR1 DFQATT and CDR2 SNEGSKA (reference sequence). CDR3 region: CSARLIETQYF. CDR3 nucleotides: TGCAGTGCTAGACTTATAGAGACCCAGTACTTC.

This clonotype was observed a single time. J is TRBJ1-1 and V is TRBV6-1, with TRBD1 matching over 12 bases. J gave up 11 bases and V 6 bases, and 10 bases lay outside the gene matches. The V gene's germline CDR1 is MNHNS and CDR2 SASEGT. The CDR3 consists of 14 residues. The CDR3 DNA is TGTGCCAGCAGCGGGACAGGGGGCGCGATCTCGGCTTTCTTT. Translation gives CASSGTGGAISAFF.

This clonotype has more than one count but fewer than ten. The chain links TRBV5-4 to TRBJ2-2; D is ambiguous. Trimming removed 2 bases at V and 7 bases at J, with 3 bases between. The CDR3 totals 11 residues. Germline V gives CDR1 SGHNT, CDR2 YYREEE (reference sequence). The DNA for the CDR3 is TGTGCCAGCAGCTTAAACGGGGAGCTGTTTTTT. It specifies CASSLNGELFF.

V and J are TRBV6-1 and TRBJ2-3; no clear D gene. V was pared by 1 base and J by 3 bases, with 8 bases between. The length of the CDR3 is 14 residues. Germline loops: CDR1 MNHNS, CDR2 SASEGT. CDR3 sequence reads: CASSEGGYTDTQYF. CDR3 sequence (DNA): TGTGCCAGCAGTGAAGGAGGCTATACAGATACGCAGTATTTT.

J is TRBJ1-3 and V is TRBV30, with 7 bases identical to TRBD1. The CDR3 has 17 amino acids. Germline V gene lookup returns CDR1 GTSNPN and CDR2 SVGIG (reference sequence). V lost 5 bases, J lost 0 bases, and 13 bases stayed unmatched. This CDR3 reads CAWAAGGISTSGNTIYF. The CDR3 DNA sequence: TGTGCCTGGGCGGCAGGGGGTATATCCACCTCTGGAAACACCATATATTTT.

This clonotype was detected only a few times. The chain joins TRBV19 to TRBJ1-5; 9 bases agree with TRBD1. This CDR3 region has 14 residues. CDR1 and CDR2 (germline): LNHDA, SQIVND (reference sequence). V gave up 4 bases and J gave up 6 bases; unmatched junction bases: 4. The CDR3 sequence: CASSSTGGGQPQHF. CDR3 sequence (DNA): TGTGCCAGTAGTAGTACAGGGGGCGGTCAGCCCCAGCATTTT.

The rearrangement joins TRBV27 to TRBJ2-1; D possibly matches TRBD1 or TRBD2 (5 bases each). The germline gives CDR1 MNHEY, CDR2 SMNVEV (reference sequence). The CDR3 spans 14 residues. V was clipped by 4 bases and J by 9 bases, with 16 bases between them. The CDR3 coding sequence is TGTGCCAGCAGTTGGGACGGCACTTTGGGTGAGCAGTTCTTC. Protein: CASSWDGTLGEQFF.

The V call is TRBV20-1, the J call TRBJ2-5, with no clear D. This CDR3 region has 11 residues. V was shortened by 4 bases and J by 1 base, with 4 bases between the two germline ends. From germline, CDR1 is DFQATT and CDR2 SNEGSKA (reference sequence). The CDR3 DNA reads as TGCAGTGCTAACCTCCAAGAGACCCAGTACTTC. It specifies CSANLQETQYF.

This chain connects TRBV10-3 to TRBJ2-3; 11 bases match TRBD1. Per germline, CDR1 ENHRY and CDR2 SYGVKD. The CDR3 loop spans 15 amino acids. J was trimmed by 10 bases and V by 7 bases; bases with no gene match: 13. The CDR3 spells CAITPGTGGSDSQYF. For the CDR3, the DNA is TGTGCCATCACCCCCGGGACAGGGGGTTCGGATTCGCAGTATTTT.

The chain couples TRBV5-4 to TRBJ2-1; the D gene could be TRBD1 or TRBD2 (6 bases each). The CDR3 is made up of 15 amino acids. Germline lookup yields CDR1 SGHNT and CDR2 YYREEE (reference sequence). The V end was cut by 4 bases, the J end by 5 bases, with 16 bases between. DNA of the CDR3: TGTGCCAGCAGCCTCCCCCAAGGGGGGCACAATGAGCAGTTCTTC. Translated: CASSLPQGGHNEQFF.

The V call is TRBV7-9, the J call TRBJ2-7; D uncertain. This CDR3 is built from 13 residues. V gave up 4 bases and J gave up 2 bases, with 9 bases separating them. Germline V gene sequence: CDR1 SEHNR, CDR2 FQNEAQ (reference sequence). The CDR3 nucleotides read TGTGCCAGCAGCTCTCCCCTAACCTACGAGCAGTACTTC. It is translated as CASSSPLTYEQYF.

This chain connects TRBV5-4 to TRBJ1-1; the match to TRBD1 covers 9 bases. Trimming cost V 0 bases and J 5 bases; bases outside gene matches: 5. CDR3 size: 15 residues. CDR1 and CDR2 (germline): SGHNT, YYREEE (reference sequence). CDR3 in DNA: TGTGCCAGCAGCTTGGCCGGGGGACAGGGAACTGAAGCTTTCTTT. It encodes CASSLAGGQGTEAFF.

The genes are TRBV3-1 and TRBJ1-2; D is unresolved. Trimming removed 1 base from V and 2 bases from J, with 11 bases in between. The CDR3 has 15 amino acids. CDR1 and CDR2 (germline): LGHDT, YNNKEL (reference sequence). CDR3 nucleotides: TGTGCCAGCAGCCAAGGGCCGGGTAGAAACTATGGCTACACCTTC. Translated, it gives CASSQGPGRNYGYTF.